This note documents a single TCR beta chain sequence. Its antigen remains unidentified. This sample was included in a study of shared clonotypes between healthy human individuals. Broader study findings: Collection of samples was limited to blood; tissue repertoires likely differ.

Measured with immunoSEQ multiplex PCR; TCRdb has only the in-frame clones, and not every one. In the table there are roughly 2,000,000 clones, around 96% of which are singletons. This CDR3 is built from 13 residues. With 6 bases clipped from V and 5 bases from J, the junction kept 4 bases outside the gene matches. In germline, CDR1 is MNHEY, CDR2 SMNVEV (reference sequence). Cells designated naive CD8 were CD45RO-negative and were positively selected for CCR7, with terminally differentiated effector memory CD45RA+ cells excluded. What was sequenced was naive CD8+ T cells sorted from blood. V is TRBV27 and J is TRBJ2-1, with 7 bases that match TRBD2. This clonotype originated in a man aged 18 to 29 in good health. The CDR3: CASSGGSHNEQFF. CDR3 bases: TGTGCCAGCAGCGGGGGGTCCCACAATGAGCAGTTCTTC.